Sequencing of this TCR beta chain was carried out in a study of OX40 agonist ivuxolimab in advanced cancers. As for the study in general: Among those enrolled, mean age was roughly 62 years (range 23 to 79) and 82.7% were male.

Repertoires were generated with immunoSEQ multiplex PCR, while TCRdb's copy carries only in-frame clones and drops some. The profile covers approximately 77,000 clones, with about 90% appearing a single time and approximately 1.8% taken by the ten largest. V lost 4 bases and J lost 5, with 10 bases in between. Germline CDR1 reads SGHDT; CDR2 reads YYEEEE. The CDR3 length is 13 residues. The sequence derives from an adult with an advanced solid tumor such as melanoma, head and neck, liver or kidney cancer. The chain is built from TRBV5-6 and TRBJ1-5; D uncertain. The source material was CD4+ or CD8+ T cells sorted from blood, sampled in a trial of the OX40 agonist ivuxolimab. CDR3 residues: CASSPVGYQPQHF. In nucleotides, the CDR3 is TGTGCCAGCAGCCCGGTTGGGTATCAGCCCCAGCATTTT.